The subject of this entry is one TCR beta chain. Its cognate antigen is unknown. Per the original data handling: Junction-only immunoSEQ data arrived without quality scores, meaning filtering differed. Clones were sequenced by immunoSEQ multiplex PCR, and TCRdb holds only the in-frame ones, with some missing. From that table come the V and J calls and clone size; the DNA was used to work out D and trimming. The profile shows about 490,000 clones, 78% of them singletons. The donors, healthy adults who were HIV-negative, had experienced no recent acute infections or vaccinations. This entry belongs to a study of shared clonotypes between healthy human individuals. At the level of the study: Aged 18 to 49, the donors were two women and three men. General observations from the study: Tissues were not sampled, only blood, and their repertoires likely differ.

This CDR3 has 20 residues. Trimming cost V 6 bases and J 3 bases; bases outside gene matches: 20. Germline V gene lookup returns CDR1 SNHLY and CDR2 FYNNEI. This receptor was taken from a woman aged 40-49 years in good health. Some clones in this sample may be carry-over from other donors' samples. The genes are TRBV2 and TRBJ1-1; 12 bases line up with TRBD1. The specimen sequenced was PBMCs. CDR3 amino acids: CASRFSRGTGGATGDTEAFF. Written as DNA, the CDR3 is TGTGCCAGCAGGTTTTCCCGTGGGACAGGGGGCGCGACCGGTGACACTGAAGCTTTCTTT.